This is a list of T cell receptor beta chains from one sample in a study of lung T cells in sarcoidosis with Löfgren's syndrome. TCRdb reprocessed the reads via MiXCR and lists one record per CDR3 protein. The sample lists roughly 3,500 distinct CDR3 sequences; around 17% were seen once. Sample: CD4+ T cells from bronchoalveolar lavage. These receptors were collected from a human donor with sarcoidosis (Löfgren's syndrome or another form), or a control subject (not recorded which). Each CDR3 is given with its conserved first and last residue. A D gene is named only where the DNA matches it firmly. The listing skips clone size in some rows; elsewhere it reads once, few, many or a size class.

CDR3 length,V gene,clone size,D gene,J gene,CDR3 DNA,CDR3 protein
14,TRBV10-3,many,.,TRBJ2-2,TGTGCCATCAGCGAAGGCCTGGGGGACCGGGAGCTGTTTTTT,CAISEGLGDRELFF
15,TRBV6-1,medium-sized,.,TRBJ1-1,TGTGCCAGCAGTGATCGTAAAACAGGGCTCACTGAAGCTTTCTTT,CASSDRKTGLTEAFF
14,TRBV7-9,.,.,TRBJ1-6,TGTGCCAGCAGCTTATCTTCCAATAATTCACCCCTCCACTTT,CASSLSSNNSPLHF
13,TRBV29-1,many,TRBD1,TRBJ2-1,TGCAGCGCCATCTCCGGGACAGCTGATGAGCAGTTCTTC,CSAISGTADEQFF
16,TRBV7-9,large,.,TRBJ2-3,TGTGCCAGCAGCCCCAGGGTCAGCTCCAGCACAGATACGCAGTATTTT,CASSPRVSSSTDTQYF
14,TRBV27,large,.,TRBJ2-5,TGTGCCAGCAGTTTATCGAGAACTCAAGAGACCCAGTACTTC,CASSLSRTQETQYF
15,TRBV7-2,medium-sized,TRBD2,TRBJ2-1,TGTGCCAGCAGCTTCTATTACGGCGGCGGGGGTGAGCAGTTCTTC,CASSFYYGGGGEQFF
13,TRBV19,medium-sized,.,TRBJ1-5,TGTGCCAGTAGTATCTTCCCTAGACAGCCCCAGCATTTT,CASSIFPRQPQHF
14,TRBV2,.,.,TRBJ2-5,TGTGCCAGCAGTGAACAGGGGTTCGGGGAGACCCAGTACTTC,CASSEQGFGETQYF
12,TRBV2,medium-sized,.,TRBJ2-4,TGTGCCAGCAAAGGACCGGGAAACATTCAGTACTTC,CASKGPGNIQYF
14,TRBV7-2,medium-sized,TRBD1,TRBJ2-3,TGTGCCAGCAGCTTCGACAGGGGATCGTATACGCAGTATTTT,CASSFDRGSYTQYF
13,TRBV20-1,medium-sized,TRBD1,TRBJ2-7,TGCAGTGCTGGGGACAGGGTGACCTACGAGCAGTACTTC,CSAGDRVTYEQYF
13,TRBV10-3,medium-sized,.,TRBJ1-1,TGTGCCATCAGTGCGTTAGCCAACACTGAAGCTTTCTTT,CAISALANTEAFF
13,TRBV7-2,medium-sized,.,TRBJ2-7,TGTGCCAGCAGCCCGGGACTCCGACGCGAGCAGTACTTC,CASSPGLRREQYF
16,TRBV7-2,medium-sized,.,TRBJ1-3,TGTGCCAGCGACGCTTCTTTGGGAATTTCTGGAAACACCATATATTTT,CASDASLGISGNTIYF
16,TRBV20-1,medium-sized,TRBD2,TRBJ2-1,TGCAGTGCTAGTGGGCCTAGCGGGGGCTCCTACAATGAGCAGTTCTTC,CSASGPSGGSYNEQFF
12,TRBV7-2,many,.,TRBJ1-2,TGTGCCAGCAGCAATGGACAGTATGGCTACACCTTC,CASSNGQYGYTF
13,TRBV6-2/TRBV6-3,medium-sized,.,TRBJ1-1,TGTGCCAGCAGTTACTCGGGCACAACAGAAGCTTTCTTT,CASSYSGTTEAFF
13,TRBV20-1,medium-sized,.,TRBJ1-1,TGCAGTGCTAGAGGGGACACGAACACTGAAGCTTTCTTT,CSARGDTNTEAFF
13,TRBV19,few,.,TRBJ2-7,TGTGCCAGTAAACCCGACAGGTCCTACGAGCAGTACTTC,CASKPDRSYEQYF
13,TRBV19,medium-sized,.,TRBJ1-2,TGTGCCAGTAGTATTAGGGAAACGGATGGCTACACCTTC,CASSIRETDGYTF
14,TRBV7-7,medium-sized,.,TRBJ1-3,TGTGCCAGCAGCTTACAACAGGGAGGGAACACCATATATTTT,CASSLQQGGNTIYF
15,TRBV6-1,medium-sized,.,TRBJ1-5,TGTGCCAGCAGAAACCCGCGGGGGTCCGATCAGCCCCAGCATTTT,CASRNPRGSDQPQHF
14,TRBV11-2,many,TRBD1,TRBJ1-2,TGTGCCAGCAGCCAAGAGGGGGCTGTTTATGGCTACACCTTC,CASSQEGAVYGYTF
13,TRBV19,many,.,TRBJ2-7,TGTGCCAGTAGTACGGACAGATCCTACGAGCAGTACTTC,CASSTDRSYEQYF
13,TRBV20-1,medium-sized,.,TRBJ1-5,TGCAGTGCTAGATCCGGGGGGGATCAGCCCCAGCATTTT,CSARSGGDQPQHF
14,TRBV4-2,medium-sized,.,TRBJ2-7,TGTGCCAGCAGCCAAGACAGGCAGGGACGGGAGCAGTACTTC,CASSQDRQGREQYF
14,TRBV6-1,many,TRBD1,TRBJ1-1,TGTGCCAGCAGCTCGGGACAGGGCTCCACTGAAGCTTTCTTT,CASSSGQGSTEAFF
13,TRBV5-4,.,.,TRBJ1-1,TGTGCCAGCAGCGGACAAATGAACACTGAAGCTTTCTTT,CASSGQMNTEAFF